These 14 T cell receptor beta chains were all obtained from the same sample, sequenced in a study of T cell responses to AZD1222 COVID-19 vaccine. Generated by immunoSEQ multiplex PCR, the TCRdb table keeps only in-frame clones and is missing some. The table lists about 130,000 clones, approximately 85% of them singletons, with 8% in the top ten. The sample was peripheral blood, taken on day 0 of AZD1222 vaccination. These receptors were collected from an adult in good health.

The chain combines TRBV30 with TRBJ1-6; D may be TRBD1 (5 bases). Germline V gives CDR1 GTSNPN, CDR2 SVGIG (reference sequence). This CDR3 has 15 residues. Trimming removed 2 bases from V and 5 bases from J, with 13 bases in between. In DNA, the CDR3 is TGTGCCTGGAGTCCGTGGGACGTCAATAATTCACCCCTCCACTTT. Amino acids: CAWSPWDVNNSPLHF.

The CDR3 bases are TGTGCCAGCAAGGGCAGGGTCAACTATGGCTACACCTTC. Protein: CASKGRVNYGYTF. This chain links TRBV27 with TRBJ1-2; D perhaps matches TRBD1 (5 bases). Germline-derived CDR1 and CDR2 are MNHEY and SMNVEV (reference sequence). Trimming pared 7 bases from V and 2 bases from J, leaving 11 bases between. The CDR3 length is 13 residues.

The chain links TRBV19 to TRBJ2-5; 7 positions agree with TRBD2. Germline V CDR1 and CDR2: LNHDA, SQIVND (reference sequence). The V and J ends lost 7 bases and 5 bases, in that order; junction bases with no gene match: 1. The CDR3 has 11 amino acids. CDR3 DNA: TGTGCCAGTACCGGGGGGGAGACCCAGTACTTC. It encodes CASTGGETQYF.

The rearrangement uses TRBV5-1 and TRBJ1-5; D ambiguous. CDR3 length: 13 residues. From germline, CDR1 is SGHRS and CDR2 YFSETQ. With 0 bases removed from V and 5 bases from J, the gap between germline ends came to 6 bases. The CDR3 nucleotides are TGCGCCAGCAGCTTGGATTTGGATCAGCCCCAGCATTTT. Translating gives CASSLDLDQPQHF.

This clone was seen just once. Mismatch with germline at one junction end may stem from a read error. The V call is TRBV7-7, the J call TRBJ2-5, with D maybe TRBD1 (5 bases). The germline gives CDR1 SSHAT, CDR2 FNYEAQ (reference sequence). This CDR3 comprises 15 residues. CDR3: CASSLGALPEETQYF. The CDR3 DNA sequence: TGTGCTAGCAGCTTAGGGGCCCTCCCTGAGGAGACCCAGTACTTC.

The chain is built from TRBV13 and TRBJ2-3; perhaps TRBD2 as D (7 bases). Per germline, CDR1 PRHDT and CDR2 FYEKMQ (reference sequence). The length of the CDR3 is 17 residues. Trimming cost V 5 bases and J 3 bases, with 21 bases left between them. CDR3 sequence: CASSPSGGRSITDTQYF. The CDR3 nucleotides are TGTGCCAGCAGCCCGTCGGGGGGCCGCTCGATTACAGATACGCAGTATTTT.

This CDR3 reads CASSPGLSGVAGQETQYF. Written as DNA, the CDR3 is TGTGCCAGCAGCCCGGGACTTAGCGGGGTCGCGGGACAAGAGACCCAGTACTTC. The genes are TRBV9 and TRBJ2-5; TRBD2 agrees at 8 bases. V lost 4 bases and J lost 2; bases outside the gene matches: 16. CDR1 is SGDLS, CDR2 YYNGEE, per germline. The CDR3 is 18 residues long. The full variable domain, its missing parts supplied by reference TRBV9 and TRBJ2-5, is DSGVTQTPKHLITATGQRVTLRCSPRSGDLSVYWYQQSLDQGLQFLIQYYNGEERAKGNILERFSAQQFPDLHSELNLSSLELGDSALYFCASSPGLSGVAGQETQYFGPGTRLLVL.

The genes are TRBV28 and TRBJ2-1; 8 positions agree with TRBD2. Germline V lookup: CDR1 MDHEN, CDR2 SYDVKM. This CDR3 contains 15 residues. Trimming took 5 bases from V and 4 from J; bases not matched to a gene: 7. In DNA, the CDR3 is TGTGCCAGCAGTCCAGCAGCGGGAGCTTACAATGAGCAGTTCTTC. Amino acids: CASSPAAGAYNEQFF.

The chain links TRBV10-3 to TRBJ1-5, with a tentative D call TRBD1 (6 bases). This CDR3 is 16 amino acids long. Germline V gives CDR1 ENHRY, CDR2 SYGVKD. The V end was cut by 8 bases, the J end by 0 bases, with 17 bases between. CDR3 in DNA: TGTGCCATCGGCGCAGGGAACAGGGATAGCAATCAGCCCCAGCATTTT. Amino acid sequence: CAIGAGNRDSNQPQHF.

This sequence joins TRBV21-1 and TRBJ2-1; whether TRBD2, the table's D call, matches the DNA was not checked. TRBV21-1 is tagged as a pseudogene. The CDR3 is made up of 16 amino acids. The DNA of the CDR3 is TGTGCCAGCAGCAAGGGGGTAGCGCGGGAGCAAAATGAGCAGTTCTTC. As protein: CASSKGVAREQNEQFF.

This CDR3 is CASSSPGGSYEQYF. In nucleotides, the CDR3 is TGTGCCAGCAGCTCCCCGGGGGGCTCCTACGAGCAGTACTTC. The gene calls are TRBV7-8 and TRBJ2-7; 7 bases map to TRBD2. The length of the CDR3 is 14 residues. Germline CDR1 and CDR2: SGHVS and FQNEAQ. The V and J ends lost 4 bases and 0 bases, in that order; junction bases with no gene match: 3. The full variable domain, completed using reference TRBV7-8 and TRBJ2-7, is GAGVSQSPRYKVAKRGQDVALRCDPISGHVSLFWYQQALGQGPEFLTYFQNEAQLDKSGLPSDRFFAERPEGSVSTLKIQRTQQEDSAVYLCASSSPGGSYEQYFGPGTRLTVT.

The chain couples TRBV6-1 to TRBJ2-1; either TRBD1 or TRBD2 may supply D (5 bases each). V was trimmed by 3 bases and J by 10 bases, leaving 19 bases between them. CDR3 length: 15 residues. In germline, CDR1 is MNHNS, CDR2 SASEGT. In nucleotides, the CDR3 is TGTGCCAGCAGTGATATTACTAGAGAGAGGGGAGAGCAGTTCTTC. Its translation is CASSDITRERGEQFF.

This rearrangement joins TRBV11-2 to TRBJ1-1; D not resolved. This CDR3 is 14 amino acids long. CDR1 is SGHAT, CDR2 FQNNGV, per germline. V was clipped by 0 bases and J by 14 bases, with 19 bases between them. CDR3 DNA sequence: TGTGCCAGCAGCTTAGATTTTTCGGCAGTCTCGATCTTCTTT. This gives the protein CASSLDFSAVSIFF.

The J gene is TRBJ2-5, the V gene TRBV11-2; 8 bases map to TRBD2. V shed 6 bases, J shed 5 bases, and the junction held 14 bases outside the gene matches. In germline, CDR1 is SGHAT, CDR2 FQNNGV. The CDR3 totals 16 residues. CDR3 in amino acids: CASRLRAGLDWETQYF. The CDR3, as DNA: TGTGCCAGCAGACTTCGGGCGGGACTAGATTGGGAGACCCAGTACTTC.